One and the same sample provided the 22 T cell receptor beta chains below, sequenced in a study of T cells in localized non-small cell lung cancer. Only in-frame clones appear in the TCRdb table, and some are missing; sequencing was by immunoSEQ multiplex PCR. This table has over 3,500 clones, 85% to 95% appearing once. The sample here was peripheral blood, taken before any cancer treatment. The receptors come from a woman aged 40 to 75 with stage I lung adenocarcinoma.

The V and J genes are TRBV29-1 and TRBJ1-5; D is ambiguous. V lost 4 bases to trimming and J lost 0 bases, with 13 bases between them. The CDR3 spans 15 residues. Germline V CDR1 and CDR2: SQVTM, ANQGSEA. The CDR3 spells CSVGTGLYSNQPQHF. DNA of the CDR3: TGCAGCGTTGGGACCGGGTTGTATAGCAATCAGCCCCAGCATTTT.

V is TRBV27 and J is TRBJ1-3, with D possibly being TRBD1 (5 bases). CDR1 is MNHEY and CDR2 is SMNVEV in the germline V gene (reference sequence). V shed 7 bases and J shed 4 bases, with 14 bases lying between them. The CDR3 totals 14 residues. The CDR3 here is CASTAGGSGNTIYF. The CDR3 DNA reads TGTGCCAGCACCGCGGGGGGGAGCGGAAACACCATATATTTT.

This chain uses TRBV7-9 with TRBJ2-1; D unclear. The V and J ends lost 4 bases and 7 bases respectively, with 11 bases between them. The CDR3 has 13 residues. Germline V gene sequence: CDR1 SEHNR, CDR2 FQNEAQ (reference sequence). The CDR3, as DNA: TGTGCCAGCAGCTCCATGGGGTGGAATGAGCAGTTCTTC. It codes for CASSSMGWNEQFF.

The CDR3 nucleotides read TGTGCCAGCTCCGGTAGGGGACTAGTTTCCAATTCTGGGGCCAACGTCCTGACTTTC. Its translation is CASSGRGLVSNSGANVLTF. This chain joins TRBV18 and TRBJ2-6, with 8 bases matching TRBD2. This CDR3 is 19 amino acids long. Germline V CDR1 and CDR2: KGHSH, LQKENI. The V gene end was trimmed by 6 bases and the J gene end by 1 base; junction bases not matched to a gene: 14. The entire variable domain, with the rest obtained from reference TRBV18 and TRBJ2-6, is as follows: NAGVMQNPRHLVRRRGQEARLRCSPMKGHSHVYWYRQLPEEGLKFMVYLQKENIIDESGMPKERFSAEFPKEGPSILRIQQVVRGDSAAYFCASSGRGLVSNSGANVLTFGAGSRLTVL.

The rearrangement links TRBV10-3 to TRBJ2-6; 8 bases agree with TRBD2. The CDR3 has 16 residues. V gave up 7 bases and J gave up 0 bases; unmatched junction bases: 5. CDR1 is ENHRY and CDR2 is SYGVKD in the germline V gene. The CDR3 DNA reads TGTGCCATCACGGGGGGGACTTTCTCTGGGGCCAACGTCCTGACTTTC. Amino acid sequence: CAITGGTFSGANVLTF.

This chain connects TRBV5-1 to TRBJ2-5; tentatively, D is TRBD1 or TRBD2 (6 bases each). This CDR3 region has 15 residues. The V end lost 0 bases, the J end lost 5 bases, and 14 bases lay between the germline ends. Germline CDR1 reads SGHRS; CDR2 reads YFSETQ. Here the CDR3 DNA reads TGCGCCAGCAGCTTGGGCTCGGGGGCGATGGAGACCCAGTACTTC. This sequence encodes CASSLGSGAMETQYF.

V and J are TRBV28 and TRBJ1-3; D is unclear. Trimming cost V 4 bases and J 4 bases, with 20 bases left between them. This CDR3 is 17 amino acids long. Germline V gene sequence: CDR1 MDHEN, CDR2 SYDVKM. CDR3 DNA sequence: TGTGCCAGCAGTTCCTTCGGACCCTACTTAGGAGGAAACACCATATATTTT. This codes for CASSSFGPYLGGNTIYF.

The chain is built from TRBV27 and TRBJ2-2, with D maybe TRBD1 (6 bases). Between the trimmed V and J ends, which lost 1 base and 2 bases, there was a span of 14 bases. Germline V lookup: CDR1 MNHEY, CDR2 SMNVEV (reference sequence). The CDR3 is 17 residues long. The CDR3 protein is CASSLFSGQSNTGELFF. Here the CDR3 DNA reads TGTGCCAGCAGTTTATTTTCAGGACAGAGCAACACCGGGGAGCTGTTTTTT.

V and J are TRBV4-1 and TRBJ2-3, with 8 nucleotides matching TRBD2. Germline CDR1 is MGHRA and CDR2 is YSYEKL. Trimming cost V 4 bases and J 0 bases; bases outside gene matches: 12. The CDR3 loop spans 18 amino acids. The DNA for the CDR3 is TGCGCCAGCAGCCCCTTTTTATCGGGAGGGCCGAGCACAGATACGCAGTATTTT. This sequence encodes CASSPFLSGGPSTDTQYF.

This chain connects TRBV27 to TRBJ1-5; 7 bases match TRBD1. Germline V CDR1 and CDR2: MNHEY, SMNVEV (reference sequence). Trimming cost V 6 bases and J 3 bases; bases outside gene matches: 11. This CDR3 comprises 16 residues. CDR3: CASSLAGQGDNQPQHF. For the CDR3, the DNA is TGTGCCAGCAGCCTCGCTGGGCAGGGGGACAATCAGCCCCAGCATTTT.

The chain links TRBV6-6 to TRBJ2-1; D tentatively fits TRBD1 or TRBD2 (5 bases each). The CDR3 loop spans 14 amino acids. Germline V gene lookup returns CDR1 MNHNY and CDR2 SVGAGI (reference sequence). V was cut by 2 bases and J by 8 bases, with 13 bases left in between. The DNA for the CDR3 is TGTGCCAGCAGTTACCCTCCCCGGGGCGATGAGCAGTTCTTC. This sequence encodes CASSYPPRGDEQFF.

The chain carries TRBV28 and TRBJ1-2; no clear D gene. The CDR3 has 12 residues. The germline gives CDR1 MDHEN, CDR2 SYDVKM. Trimming removed 5 bases at V and 8 bases at J, with 12 bases between. CDR3 protein: CASSQYPGGYTF. CDR3 coding DNA: TGTGCCAGCAGTCAATACCCGGGCGGCTACACCTTC.

This chain uses TRBV10-2 with TRBJ2-1; 11 bases align to TRBD2. CDR3 length equals 15 residues. Germline V gives CDR1 WSHSY, CDR2 SAAADI. Trimming at V came to 6 bases and at J to 6 bases, leaving 7 bases not matched to a gene. Here the CDR3 reads CASRLAGGPSNEQFF. As DNA, the CDR3 is TGCGCCAGCAGATTAGCGGGAGGGCCGTCCAATGAGCAGTTCTTC.

V and J are TRBV7-8 and TRBJ2-7, with 11 nucleotides matching TRBD2. V lost 1 base, J lost 2 bases, and 4 bases stayed unmatched. The CDR3 loop spans 16 amino acids. Germline CDR1 and CDR2: SGHVS and FQNEAQ. CDR3 nucleotide sequence: TGTGCCAGCAGCTTAGGGGGACTAGCGGTGGCCTACGAGCAGTACTTC. It codes for CASSLGGLAVAYEQYF. Full variable domain (remainder filled in from reference TRBV7-8 and TRBJ2-7): GAGVSQSPRYKVAKRGQDVALRCDPISGHVSLFWYQQALGQGPEFLTYFQNEAQLDKSGLPSDRFFAERPEGSVSTLKIQRTQQEDSAVYLCASSLGGLAVAYEQYFGPGTRLTVT.

This chain links TRBV28 with TRBJ1-5, with 8 positions matching TRBD1. The length of the CDR3 is 16 residues. Germline V gives CDR1 MDHEN, CDR2 SYDVKM. Trimming removed 6 bases from V and 3 bases from J; junction bases left unmatched: 10. The CDR3 DNA reads TGTGCCAGCAGCCCAGGGACAGGACTTTTCAATCAGCCCCAGCATTTT. It is translated as CASSPGTGLFNQPQHF.

The chain recombines TRBV7-9 with TRBJ2-2, with 9 bases lining up with TRBD2. V shed 0 bases and J 5 bases; nucleotides not matched to a gene: 1. The germline V gene encodes CDR1 SEHNR and CDR2 FQNEAQ (reference sequence). The CDR3 covers 15 residues. The CDR3 bases are TGTGCCAGCAGCTTAGCGGCGGGAGGGACCGGGGAGCTGTTTTTT. Protein sequence: CASSLAAGGTGELFF.

The rearrangement joins TRBV30 to TRBJ2-1, with TRBD2 identical over 13 bases. The CDR3 contains 14 residues. With V trimmed by 4 bases and J by 9 bases, 6 bases remained unmatched. Germline values: CDR1 GTSNPN, CDR2 SVGIG (reference sequence). The DNA of the CDR3 is TGTGCCTGGAACCCGGGACTAGCGGGATTTGAGCAGTTCTTC. Its protein is CAWNPGLAGFEQFF. Together with reference TRBV30 and TRBJ2-1, the CDR3 gives the full variable domain: SQTIHQWPATLVQPVGSPLSLECTVEGTSNPNLYWYRQAAGRGLQLLFYSVGIGQISSEVPQNLSASRPQDRQFILSSKKLLLSDSGFYLCAWNPGLAGFEQFFGPGTRLTVL.

This clone turned up a few times. The V call is TRBV14, the J call TRBJ2-2, with a tentative D call TRBD1 (5 bases). Trimming shortened V by 5 bases and J by 1 base, and 11 bases separated the two germline ends. Per germline, CDR1 SGHDN and CDR2 FVKESK. The length of the CDR3 is 15 residues. CDR3 DNA sequence: TGTGCCAGCAGCTCAAGGACACTGAACACCGGGGAGCTGTTTTTT. Protein: CASSSRTLNTGELFF.

V usage is TRBV7-9 and J usage is TRBJ2-3; D gene unclear. The CDR3 runs 15 residues. Trimming took 5 bases from V and 0 from J, leaving 12 bases between them. The germline V gene encodes CDR1 SEHNR and CDR2 FQNEAQ (reference sequence). The CDR3 bases are TGTGCCAGCAGCCCACCTGGGTCTAGCACAGATACGCAGTATTTT. Residues: CASSPPGSSTDTQYF.

This sequence joins TRBV6-5 and TRBJ2-7; the D gene could be TRBD1 or TRBD2 (5 bases each). Germline lookup yields CDR1 MNHEY and CDR2 SVGAGI. V was pared by 0 bases and J by 2 bases, with 11 bases between. The CDR3 has 15 residues. The CDR3 sequence is CASSYSGTGTYEQYF. The CDR3 region has the DNA TGTGCCAGCAGTTACTCCGGGACGGGGACCTACGAGCAGTACTTC.

The J gene is TRBJ2-7, the V gene TRBV19; TRBD1 matches at 7 bases. The CDR3 is made up of 15 amino acids. Germline CDR1 and CDR2: LNHDA and SQIVND (reference sequence). J lost 3 bases, V lost 7 bases, and 12 bases had no gene match. CDR3: CASTPREGGRYEQYF. The CDR3 DNA is TGTGCCAGTACCCCACGGGAAGGGGGCCGCTACGAGCAGTACTTC.

The chain has TRBV19 and TRBJ2-5; a weak D match, TRBD2 (6 bases). The length of the CDR3 is 15 residues. V was clipped by 4 bases and J by 7 bases, with 19 bases between them. The germline V gene encodes CDR1 LNHDA and CDR2 SQIVND (reference sequence). In nucleotides, the CDR3 is TGTGCCAGTAGTAAGTCTACGCAGGGAGGCGGGACCCAGTACTTC. This sequence encodes CASSKSTQGGGTQYF.